These T cell receptor beta chains were read from a single sample in a study of molecular identifiers for immune sequencing clone quantification. TCRdb processed the PCR reads anew with MiXCR; each CDR3 protein has one entry. The profile shows hundreds of thousands of distinct CDR3 sequences, 20% of them singletons. Sample: naive CD8+ T cells from blood, with Jurkat cell RNA spiked in. Receptors originate from a human donor in good health. Some libraries in this study had Jurkat cell RNA spiked in. The CDR3 runs from the conserved cysteine through the conserved F or W. Fields, in order: D gene, V gene, J gene, clone size, CDR3 DNA, CDR3 protein. The D gene is left open where the match is weak. The size of a clone is reported for some rows only, either as once, few or many, or as a class for expanded clones.

>NA|TRBV4-1|TRBJ2-5|NA
TGCGCCAGCAGTATATTATTAGCGCACCAAGAGACCCAGTACTTC
CASSILLAHQETQYF
>NA|TRBV7-9|TRBJ2-7|many
TGTGCCAGCAGCTCGGGACTCCTAGAGCAGTACTTC
CASSSGLLEQYF
>TRBD2|TRBV20-1|TRBJ2-7|many
TGCAGTGCCCCGGGAGGGGGGCCCTACGAGCAGTACTTC
CSAPGGGPYEQYF
>NA|TRBV29-1|TRBJ1-1|many
TGCAGCGTGGCGACTAAGGACACTGAAGCTTTCTTT
CSVATKDTEAFF
>NA|TRBV27|TRBJ2-7|many
TGTGCCAGTAGCAAAGTGATGGGGGTGCCCGAGCAGTACTTC
CASSKVMGVPEQYF
>TRBD2|TRBV12-5|TRBJ2-1|NA
TGTGCTAGTGGTTCCACACTAGCGGGAGCGGAAGGTCCCCGTACAACCTACAATGAGCAGTTCTTC
CASGSTLAGAEGPRTTYNEQFF
>NA|TRBV4-1|TRBJ2-3|many
TGCGCCAGCAGCCGGGGCCCTGATACGCAGTATTTT
CASSRGPDTQYF
>NA|TRBV30|TRBJ2-7|many
TGTGCCTGGAGTGGGGCAGGCGAGCAGTACTTC
CAWSGAGEQYF
>NA|TRBV14|TRBJ1-1|many
TGTGCCAGCAGCCAAGGTGGGCCTGAAGCTTTCTTT
CASSQGGPEAFF
>TRBD1|TRBV6-1|TRBJ2-6|NA
TGTGCCAGCAGTGAACCTCGGGACAGGGTAGGACCTGGGGCCAACGTCCTGACTTTC
CASSEPRDRVGPGANVLTF
>NA|TRBV3-1|TRBJ1-1|many
TGTGCCAGCAGCCAAGATCCGGGACACCATGAAGCTTTCTTT
CASSQDPGHHEAFF
>NA|TRBV9|TRBJ2-3|many
TGTGCCAGCAGCGCCAACACAGATACGCAGTATTTT
CASSANTDTQYF
>NA|TRBV30|TRBJ2-1|many
TGTGCCTGGAGTGTAACTAGCTCCTACAATGAGCAGTTCTTC
CAWSVTSSYNEQFF
>NA|TRBV27|TRBJ1-1|many
TGTGCCAGCAGTCCCTTCAGCCGGAACACTGAAGCTTTCTTT
CASSPFSRNTEAFF
>NA|TRBV5-1|TRBJ2-3|many
TGCGCCAGCAGCTTGGTACAGCCAGATACGCAGTATTTT
CASSLVQPDTQYF
>TRBD2|TRBV4-2|TRBJ2-7|many
TGTGCCAGCAGCCAAGAAGCCTTGCGGGAGTATATCGACGAGCAGTACTTC
CASSQEALREYIDEQYF
>NA|TRBV4-1|TRBJ2-3|few
TGCGCCAGCAGCCATCCCCCGACCGCGGGGACTAGCACAGATACGCAGTATTTT
CASSHPPTAGTSTDTQYF
>NA|TRBV29-1|TRBJ1-1|NA
TGCGGCGTTGTTAGCGGAGCGGTCACTGAAGCTTTCTTT
CGVVSGAVTEAFF
>NA|TRBV7-9|TRBJ1-3|NA
TGTGCCAGCAGCTTATGGCGGTCCTCTGGAAACACCATATATTTT
CASSLWRSSGNTIYF
>NA|TRBV4-3|TRBJ1-2|many
TGCGCCAGCAGCCAAGATGTGGGTCATGGCTACACCTTC
CASSQDVGHGYTF
>NA|TRBV4-2|TRBJ2-7|many
TGTGCCAGCAGCCAAGATTCTGGCGGCACTTACGAGCAGTACTTC
CASSQDSGGTYEQYF
>TRBD1|TRBV11-2|TRBJ1-6|many
TGTGCCAGCAGCTTAGGGTCCGGGACAGGGCGTTTCATGGGTAATTCACCCCTCCACTTT
CASSLGSGTGRFMGNSPLHF
>NA|TRBV27|TRBJ2-1|NA
TGTGCCAGCAGTTTATGGGAGATGGGGGTGAATGAGCAGTTCTTC
CASSLWEMGVNEQFF
>TRBD1|TRBV6-2/TRBV6-3|TRBJ2-1|NA
TGTGCCATGGGGACAGCGGATGAGCAGTTCTTC
CAMGTADEQFF
>NA|TRBV20-1|TRBJ1-2|few
TGCAGTGCTAGAGAGGCAGAGGCTAGTTATGGCTACACCTTC
CSAREAEASYGYTF
>TRBD2|TRBV11-2|TRBJ2-2|NA
TGTGCCAGCAGCTTAGATCTAGCGGGAGTCGCGGGGTCGAACACCGGGGAGCTGTTTTTT
CASSLDLAGVAGSNTGELFF
>TRBD2|TRBV7-2|TRBJ2-7|few
TGTGCCAGCAGCGCACTCCTAGCGGAGGGCTCCTACGAGCAGTACTTC
CASSALLAEGSYEQYF
>TRBD2|TRBV6-2/TRBV6-3|TRBJ2-7|NA
TGTGCCAGCAGTAAGACTAGCGGGGGCCCAAGCTACGAGCAGTACTTC
CASSKTSGGPSYEQYF
>TRBD2|TRBV20-1|TRBJ2-1|NA
TGCAGTGCTAGGAATCGCGGGGGGAATTTTAAAGAGCAGTTCTTC
CSARNRGGNFKEQFF
>TRBD2|TRBV20-1|TRBJ2-3|many
TGCAGTGCTAGAGATGGCCTAGCGGGGTCCATAGATACGCAGTATTTT
CSARDGLAGSIDTQYF
>NA|TRBV7-9|TRBJ1-1|many
TGTGCCAGCAGCGACGGGCGGGGAAGGAATGAAGCTTTCTTT
CASSDGRGRNEAFF
>NA|TRBV5-6|TRBJ1-3|few
TGTGCCAGCAGCTTGGTAGAATACTCGTTTGGAAACACCATATATTTT
CASSLVEYSFGNTIYF
>TRBD2|TRBV11-2|TRBJ2-1|NA
TGTGCCAGCAGCCCCCCGGGAGCGGGAGGGCCGGATGAGCAGTTCTTC
CASSPPGAGGPDEQFF
>TRBD1|TRBV20-1|TRBJ2-2|many
TGCAGTGCTTCGAACAGGGGGCGGTTCAACACCGGGGAGCTGTTTTTT
CSASNRGRFNTGELFF
>NA|TRBV25-1|TRBJ2-1|few
TGTGCCAGCAGGGGGGACTGGGGAAGCTACAATGAGCAGTTCTTC
CASRGDWGSYNEQFF
>NA|TRBV14|TRBJ2-7|NA
TGTGCCAGCAGCCAAGGCCGGGGGCGGGGATACGAGCAGTACTTC
CASSQGRGRGYEQYF
>NA|TRBV14|TRBJ2-7|many
TGTGCCGCCGGGAAGGCACAGGGCCCGAGTGAGCAGTACTTC
CAAGKAQGPSEQYF
>NA|TRBV4-3|TRBJ2-7|NA
TGCGCCAGCAGCCAAGAACAGATGCGGGGTTACGAGCAGTACTTC
CASSQEQMRGYEQYF
>TRBD1|TRBV5-6|TRBJ1-1|many
TGTGCCAGCAGCTGGGGACAGGGTACGGTGAACACTGAAGCTTTCTTT
CASSWGQGTVNTEAFF
>NA|TRBV5-4|TRBJ2-5|NA
TGTGCCAGCAGTCCTGAAGCCCAAGAGACCCAGTACTTC
CASSPEAQETQYF
>NA|TRBV29-1|TRBJ1-1|many
TGCAGCGTTGATATAGACACTGAAGCTTTCTTT
CSVDIDTEAFF
>TRBD2|TRBV20-1|TRBJ2-3|many
TGCAGTGGTAGCGGGGGGGCGTCAGATACGCAGTATTTT
CSGSGGASDTQYF
>NA|TRBV27|TRBJ1-1|many
TGTGCCAGCAGTCCAAAACAGGGTTTAAACACTGAAGCTTTCTTT
CASSPKQGLNTEAFF
>TRBD2|TRBV19|TRBJ2-1|many
TGTGCCAGTAAAGTGTTCGGCGGGGGGGCGAGTGAGCAGTTCTTC
CASKVFGGGASEQFF
>NA|TRBV7-9|TRBJ1-1|many
TGTGCCAGCAGCTTGTGGAACACTGAAGCTTTCTTT
CASSLWNTEAFF
>TRBD2|TRBV20-1|TRBJ2-3|many
TGCAGTGCTACTTCTAGCGGGGGACAACTAGATACGCAGTATTTT
CSATSSGGQLDTQYF
>NA|TRBV18|TRBJ2-3|NA
TGTGCCAGCTCACCGGACTCTCGGAGTAGAGATACGCAGTATTTT
CASSPDSRSRDTQYF
>NA|TRBV28|TRBJ1-5|many
TGTGCCAGCAGTTTACTTGGGCAGGGTACTTTAAGTCAGCCCCAGCATTTT
CASSLLGQGTLSQPQHF
>NA|TRBV2|TRBJ2-2|NA
TGTGCCAACACGAACACCGGGGAGCTGTTCTTT
CANTNTGELFF
>TRBD1|TRBV4-1|TRBJ1-1|many
TGCGCCAGCAGCCAAGAGTGGGACAGGGACACTGAAGCTTTCTTT
CASSQEWDRDTEAFF
>NA|TRBV4-3|TRBJ2-7|many
TGCGCCAGCAGCCACCCAGGTTCCCACGAGCAGTACTTC
CASSHPGSHEQYF
>NA|TRBV4-2|TRBJ1-1|many
TGTGCCAGCAGCCAAGATCTCCGGACTGAAGCTTTCTTT
CASSQDLRTEAFF
>NA|TRBV16|TRBJ2-7|many
TGTGCCAGCAGCCTAGGGATGATGGGGGAGCAGTACTTC
CASSLGMMGEQYF
>NA|TRBV28|TRBJ1-1|NA
TGTGCCAGCGGCCACCGACAGTACACTGAAGCTTTCTTT
CASGHRQYTEAFF
>NA|TRBV7-9|TRBJ2-5|NA
TGTGCCAGCAGCCCCCCCTCCGCGGGGGCTCAAGAGACCCAGTACTTC
CASSPPSAGAQETQYF
>TRBD1|TRBV20-1|TRBJ2-7|many
TGCAGTGCTAGAGATTCGGGGACAGGGGGTAGGTCCTACGAGCAGTACTTC
CSARDSGTGGRSYEQYF